The rows below give T cell receptor beta chains drawn from one sample of a study of identical twins. TCRdb recomputed calls from the 5' RACE reads with MiXCR, one row per CDR3 protein. In the table there are fewer than 450,000 distinct CDR3 sequences, roughly 9% of which are singletons. Sequencing was performed on naive T cells sorted from blood. The receptor set was obtained from a woman aged 45-65 years in good health. CDR3s include the opening cysteine and the closing phenylalanine or tryptophan. The D gene is left open where the match is weak. Clone size is given for some rows only: seen once, a few or many times, or a class if the clone is expanded.

j_gene: TRBJ2-1; v_gene: TRBV19; abundance: -; d_gene: TRBD2; CDR3nt: TGTGCCAGTAGCGTCTCTAGCGGATACAATGAGCAGTTCTTC; CDR3aa: CASSVSSGYNEQFF
j_gene: TRBJ1-6; v_gene: TRBV27; abundance: -; d_gene: -; CDR3nt: TGTGCCAGCAGCTCAAACAGGGATTCACCCCTCCACTTT; CDR3aa: CASSSNRDSPLHF
j_gene: TRBJ1-1; v_gene: TRBV4-1; abundance: few; d_gene: -; CDR3nt: TGCGCCAGCAGCCAAGATCTGGGGGGCGCGACTGAAGCTTTCTTT; CDR3aa: CASSQDLGGATEAFF
j_gene: TRBJ1-1; v_gene: TRBV20-1; abundance: few; d_gene: -; CDR3nt: TGCAGTGGACTGAAACAGGCCCCAGGCACTGAAGCTTTCTTT; CDR3aa: CSGLKQAPGTEAFF
j_gene: TRBJ1-5; v_gene: TRBV29-1; abundance: few; d_gene: -; CDR3nt: TGCAGCGCCCTTTACTCGAACAGGGTTTCGAAACAGCCCCAGCATTTT; CDR3aa: CSALYSNRVSKQPQHF
j_gene: TRBJ2-1; v_gene: TRBV5-1; abundance: many; d_gene: TRBD1; CDR3nt: TGCGCCAGCAGCTTGGCCGGTACAGGGGGTATAGGTGAGCAGTTCTTC; CDR3aa: CASSLAGTGGIGEQFF
j_gene: TRBJ2-5; v_gene: TRBV6-5; abundance: -; d_gene: TRBD2; CDR3nt: TGTGCCAGCAGAGATTGGACTAGCGTGGCGACCCAGTACTTC; CDR3aa: CASRDWTSVATQYF
j_gene: TRBJ2-3; v_gene: TRBV3-1; abundance: few; d_gene: -; CDR3nt: TGTGCCAGCAGCCAAACACTATCAGATACGCAGTATTTT; CDR3aa: CASSQTLSDTQYF
j_gene: TRBJ2-3; v_gene: TRBV5-1; abundance: few; d_gene: TRBD2; CDR3nt: TGCGCCAGCAGCTCCGCCGGGACTAGCAGTACAGATACGCAGTATTTT; CDR3aa: CASSSAGTSSTDTQYF
j_gene: TRBJ2-1; v_gene: TRBV19; abundance: -; d_gene: TRBD2; CDR3nt: TGTGCCAGTAGTCTTTTCGGGACTAGCGGGAGTTGGTCCTACAATGAGCAGTTCTTC; CDR3aa: CASSLFGTSGSWSYNEQFF
j_gene: TRBJ1-1; v_gene: TRBV2; abundance: many; d_gene: -; CDR3nt: TGTGCCAGCAGCAGAAGGGACGGTTTCTCAGGCGCTGAAGCTTTCTTT; CDR3aa: CASSRRDGFSGAEAFF
j_gene: TRBJ2-4; v_gene: TRBV6-5; abundance: -; d_gene: -; CDR3nt: TGTGCCAGCAGTTTCCAGGGGGGGGTCTGGTACTTC; CDR3aa: CASSFQGGVWYF
j_gene: TRBJ2-1; v_gene: TRBV5-1; abundance: many; d_gene: TRBD2; CDR3nt: TGCGCCAGCAGCTTGATCGCTAGCGGGAGGGCCGCTGAGCAGTTCTTC; CDR3aa: CASSLIASGRAAEQFF
j_gene: TRBJ2-1; v_gene: TRBV5-1; abundance: few; d_gene: TRBD1; CDR3nt: TGCGCCAGCAGCCAGGACAGGGGGATCAAGCAGTTCTTC; CDR3aa: CASSQDRGIKQFF
j_gene: TRBJ1-3; v_gene: TRBV5-1; abundance: few; d_gene: TRBD1; CDR3nt: TGCGCCAGCAGCGCGGACAGGGGGAGCGGAAACACCATATATTTT; CDR3aa: CASSADRGSGNTIYF
j_gene: TRBJ2-1; v_gene: TRBV12-3/TRBV12-4; abundance: -; d_gene: -; CDR3nt: TGTGCCAGCAGTCCCCGGCGTGGGTGGCAGAATGAGCAGTTCTTC; CDR3aa: CASSPRRGWQNEQFF
j_gene: TRBJ2-1; v_gene: TRBV11-2; abundance: many; d_gene: -; CDR3nt: TGTGCCAGCAGCCCCAGAGTCTACAATGAGCAGTTCTTC; CDR3aa: CASSPRVYNEQFF
j_gene: TRBJ1-2; v_gene: TRBV5-1; abundance: few; d_gene: TRBD1; CDR3nt: TGCGCCAGCAGCGGGACAGTTCATGGCTACACCTTC; CDR3aa: CASSGTVHGYTF
j_gene: TRBJ2-1; v_gene: TRBV20-1; abundance: few; d_gene: -; CDR3nt: TGCAGTGCTCGTCGAGGGGGGCGAGATGAGCAGTTCTTC; CDR3aa: CSARRGGRDEQFF
j_gene: TRBJ2-7; v_gene: TRBV15; abundance: -; d_gene: TRBD1; CDR3nt: TGTGCCACCAGCAGAGGACAGGGGCACGAGCAGTACTTC; CDR3aa: CATSRGQGHEQYF
j_gene: TRBJ2-1; v_gene: TRBV3-1; abundance: few; d_gene: TRBD2; CDR3nt: TGTGCCAGCAGCCATCGTCGGTTTCTCCAGCGGGAGACCAATGAGCAGTTCTTC; CDR3aa: CASSHRRFLQRETNEQFF
j_gene: TRBJ2-7; v_gene: TRBV11-2; abundance: -; d_gene: TRBD2; CDR3nt: TGTGCCAGCAGCTTAGGCGCGGGGGGTGGCTACGAGCAGTACTTC; CDR3aa: CASSLGAGGGYEQYF
j_gene: TRBJ2-7; v_gene: TRBV7-9; abundance: few; d_gene: TRBD1; CDR3nt: TGTGCCAGCAGCAAAAAGGGGGGGACAGGGCTCGACGAGCAGTACTTC; CDR3aa: CASSKKGGTGLDEQYF
j_gene: TRBJ2-3; v_gene: TRBV4-1; abundance: many; d_gene: -; CDR3nt: TGCGCCAGCAGGGGCGTAGGGCGTACGCCAGATACGCAGTATTTT; CDR3aa: CASRGVGRTPDTQYF
j_gene: TRBJ2-7; v_gene: TRBV7-2; abundance: -; d_gene: -; CDR3nt: TGTGCCAGCAGTTTTCACGGGGCCCACGAGCAGTACTTC; CDR3aa: CASSFHGAHEQYF
j_gene: TRBJ2-5; v_gene: TRBV4-1; abundance: -; d_gene: TRBD1; CDR3nt: TGCGCCAGCAGCCCCCAGGACAGGATTCGTGAAGAGACCCAGTACTTC; CDR3aa: CASSPQDRIREETQYF
j_gene: TRBJ1-2; v_gene: TRBV4-1; abundance: many; d_gene: -; CDR3nt: TGCGCCAGCAGCCAAGTTCCGCAAAACTATGGCTACACCTTC; CDR3aa: CASSQVPQNYGYTF
j_gene: TRBJ2-3; v_gene: TRBV29-1; abundance: many; d_gene: -; CDR3nt: TGCAGCGTTGGAAGAGGGGATACGCAGTATTTT; CDR3aa: CSVGRGDTQYF
j_gene: TRBJ2-1; v_gene: TRBV5-1; abundance: -; d_gene: -; CDR3nt: TGCGCCAGCAGGGGGCAGGTTGAGCAGTTCTTC; CDR3aa: CASRGQVEQFF
j_gene: TRBJ1-6; v_gene: TRBV6-5; abundance: few; d_gene: TRBD1; CDR3nt: TGTGCCAGCAGTTACGGGACAGGGCCATCCTATAATTCACCCCTCCACTTT; CDR3aa: CASSYGTGPSYNSPLHF
j_gene: TRBJ2-7; v_gene: TRBV14; abundance: few; d_gene: -; CDR3nt: TGTGCCAGCAGCCCGGCGGCTTTGGGGGAGCAGTACTTC; CDR3aa: CASSPAALGEQYF
j_gene: TRBJ2-1; v_gene: TRBV5-1; abundance: -; d_gene: TRBD2; CDR3nt: TGCGCCAGCAGCGCGATTCTAGCGGGAGCATACAATGAGCAGTTCTTC; CDR3aa: CASSAILAGAYNEQFF
j_gene: TRBJ2-7; v_gene: TRBV29-1; abundance: few; d_gene: TRBD2; CDR3nt: TGCAGCGTTGAAGCAAGGGCGGGAGAAGAGCAGTACTTC; CDR3aa: CSVEARAGEEQYF
j_gene: TRBJ2-2; v_gene: TRBV6-2/TRBV6-3; abundance: -; d_gene: -; CDR3nt: TGTGCCAGCAGTTACTCGGCTAGCGCGATCACCGGGGAGCTGTTTTTT; CDR3aa: CASSYSASAITGELFF
j_gene: TRBJ2-1; v_gene: TRBV29-1; abundance: many; d_gene: TRBD1; CDR3nt: TGCAGCGTGGGGGGACAGGGGCTTTCGGGTGAGCAGTTCTTC; CDR3aa: CSVGGQGLSGEQFF
j_gene: TRBJ2-2; v_gene: TRBV24-1; abundance: -; d_gene: -; CDR3nt: TGTGCCACCAGTGACCTCCGGGACGGGGACACCGGGGAGCTGTTTTTT; CDR3aa: CATSDLRDGDTGELFF
j_gene: TRBJ1-2; v_gene: TRBV5-1; abundance: few; d_gene: -; CDR3nt: TGCGCCAGCAGCTTGGAGTCGGCCTCACCTGGCTACACCTTC; CDR3aa: CASSLESASPGYTF
j_gene: TRBJ1-5; v_gene: TRBV20-1; abundance: few; d_gene: -; CDR3nt: TGCAGTGCTATCCGGGAGGGGCGAAATTTCGATCAGCCCCAGCATTTT; CDR3aa: CSAIREGRNFDQPQHF
j_gene: TRBJ2-5; v_gene: TRBV7-9; abundance: -; d_gene: -; CDR3nt: TGTGCCAGCAGCTTAGGGGCGAGCATTCAAGAGACCCAGTACTTC; CDR3aa: CASSLGASIQETQYF
j_gene: TRBJ2-3; v_gene: TRBV20-1; abundance: -; d_gene: TRBD1; CDR3nt: TGCAGTGCCCCTCGACAGGGCAGCACAGATACGCAGTATTTT; CDR3aa: CSAPRQGSTDTQYF
j_gene: TRBJ2-3; v_gene: TRBV12-3/TRBV12-4; abundance: few; d_gene: TRBD2; CDR3nt: TGTGCCAGCAGACTTGGACTAGCGAGAACAGATACGCAGTATTTT; CDR3aa: CASRLGLARTDTQYF
j_gene: TRBJ2-1; v_gene: TRBV12-3/TRBV12-4; abundance: -; d_gene: -; CDR3nt: TGTGCCAGCAGTCCCCCGGACTCGACAACCTACAATGAGCAGTTCTTC; CDR3aa: CASSPPDSTTYNEQFF
j_gene: TRBJ1-1; v_gene: TRBV20-1; abundance: many; d_gene: TRBD1; CDR3nt: TGCAGTGCTAGAGAACCCGGACAGGCGAACACTGAAGCTTTCTTT; CDR3aa: CSAREPGQANTEAFF
j_gene: TRBJ2-4; v_gene: TRBV7-6; abundance: few; d_gene: -; CDR3nt: TGTGCCAGCAGCCCCCGGGTGGCGGGCCCCGGGAGATACATTCAGTACTTC; CDR3aa: CASSPRVAGPGRYIQYF
j_gene: TRBJ1-3; v_gene: TRBV27; abundance: -; d_gene: -; CDR3nt: TGTGCCAGCATGACAGCGGGAACTGGAAACACCATATATTTT; CDR3aa: CASMTAGTGNTIYF
j_gene: TRBJ2-5; v_gene: TRBV3-1; abundance: few; d_gene: TRBD2; CDR3nt: TGTGCCAGCAGCCAATCTAGCGGGAGCCGAGAGACCCAGTACTTC; CDR3aa: CASSQSSGSRETQYF
j_gene: TRBJ2-2; v_gene: TRBV12-3/TRBV12-4; abundance: few; d_gene: -; CDR3nt: TGTGCCAGCATCAAGACTGAGGGATCCGGGGAGCTGTTTTTT; CDR3aa: CASIKTEGSGELFF
j_gene: TRBJ2-2; v_gene: TRBV12-5; abundance: -; d_gene: -; CDR3nt: TGTGCTAGTGGTTCCAGGGCCGGGAACACCGGGGAGCTGTTTTTT; CDR3aa: CASGSRAGNTGELFF
j_gene: TRBJ2-7; v_gene: TRBV18; abundance: few; d_gene: TRBD1; CDR3nt: TGTGCCAGCTCACCATTGGGACAGGTAACCTACGAGCAGTACTTC; CDR3aa: CASSPLGQVTYEQYF
j_gene: TRBJ1-5; v_gene: TRBV12-3/TRBV12-4; abundance: few; d_gene: -; CDR3nt: TGTGCCAGCAGTTGGGACGGGGCTCAGCCCCAGCATTTT; CDR3aa: CASSWDGAQPQHF
j_gene: TRBJ1-5; v_gene: TRBV5-1; abundance: many; d_gene: TRBD1; CDR3nt: TGCGCCAGCAGCTTGGAAGGGGGCGTCGGCAATCAGCCCCAGCATTTT; CDR3aa: CASSLEGGVGNQPQHF
j_gene: TRBJ1-2; v_gene: TRBV20-1; abundance: few; d_gene: -; CDR3nt: TGCAGTGCTAGAACGGGGCGCTTTCATGGTGGCTACACCTTC; CDR3aa: CSARTGRFHGGYTF
j_gene: TRBJ2-7; v_gene: TRBV27; abundance: few; d_gene: TRBD1; CDR3nt: TGTGCCAGCAGTTTAGAGACAGGGTTTCCCGAGCAGTACTTC; CDR3aa: CASSLETGFPEQYF
j_gene: TRBJ2-1; v_gene: TRBV5-1; abundance: few; d_gene: -; CDR3nt: TGCGCCAGCAGCACCGGACCAGGGTGGGATGAGCAGTTCTTC; CDR3aa: CASSTGPGWDEQFF
j_gene: TRBJ2-1; v_gene: TRBV7-9; abundance: -; d_gene: TRBD2; CDR3nt: TGTGCCATATTAGCGGGAGGGTTTTACAATGAGCAGTTCTTC; CDR3aa: CAILAGGFYNEQFF